This T cell receptor beta chain was recovered during a study of neurological immune-mediated disorders. Study-wide points: The expanded clones of different subjects shared no CDR3 amino acid sequences (suggesting private repertoires in all groups).

With regard to this clonotype: Its antigen is not known. A much bigger clone sits one base away, suggesting this may be a read error.

The V gene's germline CDR1 is SQVTM and CDR2 ANQGSEA. This CDR3 region has 13 residues. V lost 6 bases and J 8 bases, leaving 16 bases between the germline ends. Using its own MiXCR run on the 5' RACE reads, TCRdb lists one record per CDR3 protein. The sample shows about 76,000 distinct CDR3 sequences, 17% of them seen only once. The gene calls are TRBV29-1 and TRBJ1-4, with D uncertain. The clonotype was recovered from a woman between 40 and 50 years old in good health. The sequenced sample consisted of PBMCs. The CDR3 sequence is CSVGQIVGEKLFF. The CDR3 DNA sequence: TGCAGCGTCGGCCAGATCGTGGGAGAAAAACTGTTTTTT.